This T cell receptor beta chain is from a study of T cells in localized non-small cell lung cancer. This clone was seen a handful of times. The antigen remains unidentified. The CDR3 consists of 17 residues. Points from the study as a whole: Analysis by sequencing included only one tumor region, so heterogeneity remains possible.

Using immunoSEQ multiplex PCR, the repertoire was profiled, and TCRdb retains in-frame clones only, with some absent. The table lists around 3,500 clones, around 21% of them singletons. The J gene is TRBJ1-1, the V gene TRBV1; TRBD1 was called by the table and not checked on the DNA. TRBV1 is a pseudogene locus. The sequencing used lung tumor tissue, collected before any cancer treatment. The sequence derives from a woman aged 40-70 years with stage III squamous cell lung carcinoma. CDR3 nucleotides: TGCGCCAGCAGCCGAGAGAGCCCAGGGGGTTTGAACACTGAAGCTTTCTTT. Its protein is CASSRESPGGLNTEAFF.